Given below is one T cell receptor beta chain in context. The clone's antigen remains unknown. The sample holds no much larger clone one base away, and base qualities are not on file. Library preparation was by the immunoSEQ multiplex PCR assay. Some 1.1 x 10^5 TCR templates per sample were assayed on the deep sequencing platform. Genomic DNA extracted from sorted T cells was the material used for TCRbeta CDR3 sequencing. Processing in the source paper ran as follows. The R programming language was used for clonal analysis of the TCRbeta CDR3 data. Comparing unstimulated samples against CFSE-low samples taken after the reaction was how alloreactive CD4+ and CD8+ clones were defined. By matching sequences to the repertoires of sorted unstimulated Treg and non-Treg cells, each alloreactive CD4+ clone was assigned a regulatory or non-regulatory origin. Sourced from immuneACCESS, this table was stored by TCRdb with only in-frame sequences that have V and J called. A share of the clones is absent; for the studies checked, an unresolved V gene accounts for under half, and the remainder has no known explanation. Clonal size and the V and J genes are those of that table, whereas D and trimming came from the DNA. Here the sample has some 100,000 clones; 80% to 95% occur a single time. The ten largest clones add up to 5.5% to 7.5% of the sample.

These data belong to a study of siplizumab effects on memory and regulatory T cells (dated by TCRdb to the late 2010s). For the study in its entirety: The effect of the anti-CD2 antibody siplizumab on alloreactive T-cell subsets was examined in allogeneic mixed lymphocyte reactions constructed from human PBMCs.

Results the study describes overall, beyond this receptor: The cumulative frequency of alloreactive sequences that could be traced back to unstimulated CD4+ memory T cells was significantly reduced by siplizumab. Sequences below about 10^-5 frequency were poorly captured, so only a minor fraction of alloreactive clones could be mapped to unstimulated subsets. Whether proliferating Tregs from siplizumab cultures actually had suppressive function was not functionally confirmed. For roughly 75-95% of proliferating CD4+ or CD8+ clones, no naive or memory phenotype could be assigned. Among mappable alloreactive CD4+ clones, an average Treg-derived fraction of roughly 71% was observed with siplizumab, compared with 25% to 30% in control reactions. Compared with memory T cells, unstimulated naive T cells appeared more diverse, and naive cells seemed to make a substantial contribution to the alloresponse.

Inclusive of the bounding cysteine and phenylalanine, the CDR3 is 14 residues long. The kept DNA is CDR3 alone, 42 bases in frame from the first base. Trimming at the junction amounts to 3 bases on V and 3 bases on J, and the germline ends lie 9 bases apart. In the germline V gene (reference sequence), CDR1 corresponds to MNHEY and CDR2 to SMNVEV. Sorted unstimulated T cells and proliferating T cells recovered from mixed lymphocyte reactions were subjected to TCRbeta CDR3 sequencing. Fresh whole blood from roughly 10 HLA-typed healthy donors was used to isolate PBMCs. The sequence joins TRBV27 to TRBJ1-5; the D segment cannot be called with confidence. Sequenced input: CD8+ T cells sorted from blood. The sequence came from a human donor in good health. The DNA sequence reads TGTGCCAGCAGTTTTGGGAGTCCCAATCAGCCCCAGCATTTT. It encodes CASSFGSPNQPQHF.